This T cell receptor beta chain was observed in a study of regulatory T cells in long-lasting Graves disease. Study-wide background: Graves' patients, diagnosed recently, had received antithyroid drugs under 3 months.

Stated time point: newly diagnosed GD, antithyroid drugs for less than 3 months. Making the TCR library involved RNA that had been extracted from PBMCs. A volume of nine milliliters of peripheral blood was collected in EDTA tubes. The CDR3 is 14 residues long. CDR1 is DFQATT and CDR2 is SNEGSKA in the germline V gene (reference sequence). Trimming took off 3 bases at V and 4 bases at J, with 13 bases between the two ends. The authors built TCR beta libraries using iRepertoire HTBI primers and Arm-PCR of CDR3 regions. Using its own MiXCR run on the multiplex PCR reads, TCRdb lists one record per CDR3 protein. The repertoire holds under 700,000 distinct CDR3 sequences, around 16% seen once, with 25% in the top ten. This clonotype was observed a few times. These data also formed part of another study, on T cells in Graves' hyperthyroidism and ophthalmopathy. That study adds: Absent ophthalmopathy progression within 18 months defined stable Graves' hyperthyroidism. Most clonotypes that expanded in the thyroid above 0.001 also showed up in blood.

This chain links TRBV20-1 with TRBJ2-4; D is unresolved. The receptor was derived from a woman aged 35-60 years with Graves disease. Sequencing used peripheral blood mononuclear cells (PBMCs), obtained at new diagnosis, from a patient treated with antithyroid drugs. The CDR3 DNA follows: TGCAGTGCTAGCAATCGACTGAAAAAAAACATTCAGTACTTC. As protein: CSASNRLKKNIQYF.